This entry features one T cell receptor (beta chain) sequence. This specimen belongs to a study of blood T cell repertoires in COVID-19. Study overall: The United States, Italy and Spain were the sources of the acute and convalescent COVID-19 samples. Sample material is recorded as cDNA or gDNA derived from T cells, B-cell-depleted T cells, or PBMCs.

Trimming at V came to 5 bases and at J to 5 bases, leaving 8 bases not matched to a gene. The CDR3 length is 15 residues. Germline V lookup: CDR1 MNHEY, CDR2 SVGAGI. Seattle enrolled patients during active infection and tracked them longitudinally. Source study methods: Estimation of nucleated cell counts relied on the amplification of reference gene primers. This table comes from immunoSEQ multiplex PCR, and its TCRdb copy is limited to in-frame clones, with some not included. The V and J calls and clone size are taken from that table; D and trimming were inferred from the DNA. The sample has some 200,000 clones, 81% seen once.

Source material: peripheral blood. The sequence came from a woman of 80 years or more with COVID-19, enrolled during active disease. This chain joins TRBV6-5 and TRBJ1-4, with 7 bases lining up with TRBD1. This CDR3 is CASSTRDSPNEKLFF. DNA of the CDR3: TGTGCCAGCAGTACCCGGGACAGCCCAAATGAAAAACTGTTTTTT.